These 31 T cell receptor beta chains came from one sample sequenced in a study of siplizumab effects on memory and regulatory T cells. TCRdb's copy holds only in-frame clones and misses some; the assay was immunoSEQ multiplex PCR. The sample yields some 100,000 clones, 75% to 95% seen once. Sequenced: CD4+ T cells sorted from blood. All receptors come from a human donor in good health. Some clones in this sample may be carry-over from other donors' samples.

In this sample, this clone turned up once. The genes are TRBV11-2 and TRBJ2-1; the match to TRBD1 covers 9 bases. In germline, CDR1 is SGHAT, CDR2 FQNNGV. This CDR3 comprises 16 residues. V lost 7 bases and J lost 7; bases outside the gene matches: 14. Here the CDR3 DNA reads TGTGCCAGCACCATACCGGACAGGGGATTTCCAAATGAGCAGTTCTTC. Protein sequence: CASTIPDRGFPNEQFF.

This sequence joins TRBV14 and TRBJ1-1; D is undetermined. Germline CDR1 and CDR2: SGHDN and FVKESK. The CDR3 is made up of 14 amino acids. V shed 2 bases and J shed 9 bases, with 16 bases lying between them. The CDR3 DNA follows: TGTGCCAGCAGCCAACTACGGGCAGGACCTAAAGCTTTCTTT. Amino acids: CASSQLRAGPKAFF.

The V call is TRBV29-1, the J call TRBJ2-3, with 7 nucleotides matching TRBD1. The V and J ends lost 4 bases and 2 bases, in that order; junction bases with no gene match: 9. The CDR3 extends over 15 amino acids. Germline CDR1 reads SQVTM; CDR2 reads ANQGSEA. Here the CDR3 reads CSVVRGRPTTDTQYF. DNA of the CDR3: TGCAGCGTTGTGAGGGGGCGGCCTACCACAGATACGCAGTATTTT.

The chain carries TRBV30 and TRBJ2-3, with 8 bases aligning to TRBD2. CDR3 length equals 14 residues. Germline V CDR1 and CDR2: GTSNPN, SVGIG (reference sequence). The V segment lost 7 bases and the J segment 1 base; nucleotides outside the gene matches: 7. The CDR3 nucleotides read TGTGCCTCCCGTACGGGAGGGGGCACAGATACGCAGTATTTT. Translated: CASRTGGGTDTQYF. Looking up the rest from reference TRBV30 and TRBJ2-3 gives the full variable domain: SQTIHQWPATLVQPVGSPLSLECTVEGTSNPNLYWYRQAAGRGLQLLFYSVGIGQISSEVPQNLSASRPQDRQFILSSKKLLLSDSGFYLCASRTGGGTDTQYFGPGTRLTVL.

The rearrangement uses TRBV5-1 and TRBJ2-2; D is uncertain. CDR1 is SGHRS, CDR2 YFSETQ, per germline. The CDR3 totals 14 residues. V was shortened by 2 bases and J by 1 base, with 6 bases between the two germline ends. The CDR3 sequence: CASSFTENTGELFF. The CDR3 coding sequence is TGCGCCAGCAGCTTTACAGAGAACACCGGGGAGCTGTTTTTT.

As DNA, the CDR3 is TGTGCCAGCAGCTTAGCGCTTGGGAGAACCTATGGCTACACCTTC. As protein: CASSLALGRTYGYTF. The gene calls are TRBV7-9 and TRBJ1-2, with D uncertain. The CDR3 is 15 residues long. The germline gives CDR1 SEHNR, CDR2 FQNEAQ (reference sequence). Deletions cut 0 bases from V and 4 bases from J, with 12 bases between.

V usage is TRBV4-2 and J usage is TRBJ2-1; TRBD2 agrees at 11 bases. There are 16 residues in the CDR3. V lost 0 bases and J lost 6; bases outside the gene matches: 4. CDR1 and CDR2 (germline): LGHNA, YNFKEQ. CDR3 residues: CASSQDPGTSGNEQFF. The DNA for the CDR3 is TGTGCCAGCAGCCAAGATCCCGGGACTAGCGGCAATGAGCAGTTCTTC.

This clone has more than one count but fewer than ten. The V gene is TRBV19, the J gene TRBJ1-1; TRBD1 might be the D (5 bases). Germline V lookup: CDR1 LNHDA, CDR2 SQIVND (reference sequence). CDR3 size: 13 residues. The V end lost 4 bases, the J end lost 1 base, and 7 bases lay between the germline ends. This chain's CDR3 is CASSSTGNTEAFF. The CDR3 nucleotides are TGTGCCAGTAGTAGCACAGGGAACACTGAAGCTTTCTTT.

The chain has TRBV19 and TRBJ1-1, with D hard to call. In germline, CDR1 is LNHDA, CDR2 SQIVND (reference sequence). The CDR3 runs to 13 residues. The V end lost 11 bases, the J end lost 1 base, and 14 bases lay between the germline ends. DNA for the CDR3: TGTGCCTGCCGAAACCAACAGAACACTGAAGCTTTCTTT. It encodes CACRNQQNTEAFF.

The J gene is TRBJ1-1, the V gene TRBV10-3, with D possibly matching TRBD1 (6 bases). The length of the CDR3 is 14 residues. The germline gives CDR1 ENHRY, CDR2 SYGVKD. V was clipped by 3 bases and J by 4 bases, with 12 bases between them. In nucleotides, the CDR3 is TGTGCCATCAGTGACATGGGCAGGGGCACTGAAGCTTTCTTT. Protein sequence: CAISDMGRGTEAFF.

This chain joins TRBV28 and TRBJ2-3, with a weak D call TRBD2 (5 bases). There are 15 residues in the CDR3. Germline V gene lookup returns CDR1 MDHEN and CDR2 SYDVKM. Deletions cut 6 bases from V and 2 bases from J, with 15 bases between. The CDR3 region has the DNA TGTGCCAGCAGGGCGAGGAGAGGGCTCACAGATACGCAGTATTTT. Its protein product is CASRARRGLTDTQYF.

This clone has only one observation. This chain links TRBV6-5 with TRBJ2-7; unclear D gene. The length of the CDR3 is 14 residues. V shed 6 bases and J shed 4 bases, with 16 bases lying between them. Germline V gives CDR1 MNHEY, CDR2 SVGAGI. In DNA form, the CDR3 reads TGTGCCAGCAGCAGAGACACTGGCACATACGAGCAGTACTTC. This translates into CASSRDTGTYEQYF.

This clone has just a few counts. J is TRBJ2-7 and V is TRBV27, with 8 bases lining up with TRBD1. Germline V gene sequence: CDR1 MNHEY, CDR2 SMNVEV (reference sequence). This CDR3 contains 14 residues. J was trimmed by 4 bases and V by 3 bases; bases with no gene match: 5. The CDR3 nucleotides read TGTGCCAGCAGTTTCGGCAGGGGGCTGTACGAGCAGTACTTC. It codes for CASSFGRGLYEQYF.

The chain recombines TRBV4-2 with TRBJ2-3; 13 nucleotides agree with TRBD2. After removal of 4 bases from V and 5 bases from J, the junction contained 12 bases not matched to a gene. In germline, CDR1 is LGHNA, CDR2 YNFKEQ. The CDR3 loop spans 18 amino acids. The CDR3 reads CASSLNGLAGARGDTQYF. In nucleotides, the CDR3 is TGTGCCAGCAGCCTTAATGGACTAGCGGGAGCACGGGGAGATACGCAGTATTTT.

CDR3 in amino acids: CASSLLEQYF. CDR3 nucleotide sequence: TGTGCCAGCAGTTTACTAGAGCAGTACTTC. This rearrangement joins TRBV28 to TRBJ2-7; the D is unclear. Germline assignment: CDR1 MDHEN and CDR2 SYDVKM. The CDR3 has 10 amino acids. Trimming stripped 2 bases from V and 7 bases from J, with 3 bases between. Full variable domain (remainder filled in from reference TRBV28 and TRBJ2-7): DVKVTQSSRYLVKRTGEKVFLECVQDMDHENMFWYRQDPGLGLRLIYFSYDVKMKEKGDIPEGYSVSREKKERFSLILESASTNQTSMYLCASSLLEQYFGPGTRLTVT.

This chain joins TRBV19 and TRBJ2-2, with 8 bases identical to TRBD1. V shed 7 bases and J 3 bases; nucleotides not matched to a gene: 7. CDR3 size: 15 residues. The V gene's germline CDR1 is LNHDA and CDR2 SQIVND (reference sequence). The DNA of the CDR3 is TGTGCCAGTAACCACAGGGGGAAGGACACCGGGGAGCTGTTTTTT. Its protein is CASNHRGKDTGELFF.

This chain connects TRBV6-6 to TRBJ2-6; D gene unclear. This CDR3 has 14 residues. The germline V and J ends were trimmed by 4 bases and 4 bases, with 8 bases remaining between them. Germline V lookup: CDR1 MNHNY, CDR2 SVGAGI (reference sequence). The CDR3 sequence is CASSWTKGANVLTF. CDR3 DNA sequence: TGTGCCAGCAGTTGGACCAAAGGGGCCAACGTCCTGACTTTC.

V gene TRBV5-1 combines with J gene TRBJ2-3; D unresolved. Trimming removed 0 bases from V and 5 bases from J, with 4 bases in between. The CDR3 runs to 12 residues. In germline, CDR1 is SGHRS, CDR2 YFSETQ. The CDR3 nucleotides are TGCGCCAGCAGCTTGGACATAGATACGCAGTATTTT. Translation gives CASSLDIDTQYF.

The chain carries TRBV6-5 and TRBJ1-3, with D perhaps matching TRBD1 (6 bases). Per the germline V gene, CDR1 is MNHEY and CDR2 is SVGAGI. V was clipped by 7 bases and J by 0 bases, with 13 bases between them. This CDR3 region has 15 residues. The DNA for the CDR3 is TGTGCCAGCAAAAGGACAGTTAGCTCTGGAAACACCATATATTTT. This encodes CASKRTVSSGNTIYF.

The V and J genes are TRBV11-1 and TRBJ2-5, with D possibly being TRBD1 (6 bases). Germline CDR1 is SGHAT and CDR2 is FQDESV (reference sequence). Trimming removed 7 bases from V and 2 bases from J, with 11 bases in between. The CDR3 length is 13 residues. The CDR3 DNA reads TGTGCCAGCAACCCAGGGGAACAAGAGACCCAGTACTTC. Protein sequence: CASNPGEQETQYF.

This sequence joins TRBV28 and TRBJ2-3; 10 bases agree with TRBD1. The CDR3 loop spans 16 amino acids. Germline loops: CDR1 MDHEN, CDR2 SYDVKM. V lost 2 bases, J lost 2 bases, and 4 bases stayed unmatched. The CDR3 reads CASSLPGTGDTDTQYF. The DNA of the CDR3 is TGTGCCAGCAGTTTACCCGGGACAGGGGACACAGATACGCAGTATTTT.

The chain uses TRBV7-9 and TRBJ2-5; D is unclear. Per germline, CDR1 SEHNR and CDR2 FQNEAQ (reference sequence). Trimming shortened V by 3 bases and J by 0 bases, and 11 bases separated the two germline ends. The CDR3 loop spans 15 amino acids. The chain's CDR3 is CASSLGSTDQETQYF. The CDR3 region has the DNA TGTGCCAGCAGCTTGGGGTCAACGGACCAAGAGACCCAGTACTTC.

This chain connects TRBV7-3 to TRBJ1-1; D is possibly TRBD1 (5 bases). Trimming stripped 5 bases from V and 0 bases from J, with 10 bases between. CDR3 length: 14 residues. Germline assignment: CDR1 SGHTA and CDR2 FQGTGA. The CDR3 region has the DNA TGTGCCAGCAGCATCCCGGGGGTGAACACTGAAGCTTTCTTT. This translates into CASSIPGVNTEAFF. Full variable domain (rest looked up from reference TRBV7-3 and TRBJ1-1): GAGVSQTPSNKVTEKGKYVELRCDPISGHTALYWYRQSLGQGPEFLIYFQGTGAADDSGLPNDRFFAVRPEGSVSTLKIQRTERGDSAVYLCASSIPGVNTEAFFGQGTRLTVV.

This chain links TRBV19 with TRBJ2-3; TRBD2 agrees at 9 bases. This CDR3 has 16 residues. The germline gives CDR1 LNHDA, CDR2 SQIVND (reference sequence). V trimming: 3 bases; J trimming: 4 bases; junction bases outside the gene matches: 8. The CDR3 nucleotides read TGTGCCAGTAGTATCTTAAGCGGGAGGTTGTCAGATACGCAGTATTTT. As protein: CASSILSGRLSDTQYF.

This chain links TRBV5-1 with TRBJ2-7; the D is unclear. Germline V lookup: CDR1 SGHRS, CDR2 YFSETQ. The CDR3 is made up of 13 amino acids. Trimming removed 0 bases from V and 4 bases from J, with 8 bases in between. The CDR3 region is CASSLEAQYEQYF. In DNA form, the CDR3 reads TGCGCCAGCAGCTTGGAGGCACAGTACGAGCAGTACTTC.

This chain joins TRBV7-8 and TRBJ1-5, with D unclear. CDR3 size: 16 residues. CDR1 and CDR2 (germline): SGHVS, FQNEAQ. Deletions cut 5 bases from V and 0 bases from J, with 14 bases between. The chain's CDR3 is CASSPRWPYSNQPQHF. The DNA for the CDR3 is TGTGCCAGCAGCCCCAGGTGGCCTTATAGCAATCAGCCCCAGCATTTT. The whole variable domain, remainder taken from reference TRBV7-8 and TRBJ1-5, is GAGVSQSPRYKVAKRGQDVALRCDPISGHVSLFWYQQALGQGPEFLTYFQNEAQLDKSGLPSDRFFAERPEGSVSTLKIQRTQQEDSAVYLCASSPRWPYSNQPQHFGDGTRLSIL.

The chain has TRBV18 and TRBJ2-1, with 11 bases identical to TRBD2. With 1 base clipped from V and 0 bases from J, the junction kept 8 bases outside the gene matches. The germline V gene encodes CDR1 KGHSH and CDR2 LQKENI. CDR3 length equals 19 residues. The chain's CDR3 is CASSPLLAGGRSSYNEQFF. The DNA of the CDR3 is TGTGCCAGCTCACCACTTCTAGCGGGAGGCCGAAGCTCCTACAATGAGCAGTTCTTC.

This chain joins TRBV5-5 and TRBJ2-1; D remains ambiguous. CDR1 SGHKS and CDR2 YYEKEE come from the germline V gene (reference sequence). This CDR3 is 15 amino acids long. The V gene lost 4 bases and the J gene lost 3 bases, with 14 bases spanning the gap. CDR3 sequence reads: CASSGSLQIYNEQFF. In DNA, the CDR3 is TGTGCCAGCAGCGGGTCCTTACAAATCTACAATGAGCAGTTCTTC.

This chain links TRBV6-6 with TRBJ2-7; 8 nucleotides match TRBD1. The CDR3 is made up of 14 amino acids. Germline-derived CDR1 and CDR2 are MNHNY and SVGAGI (reference sequence). V lost 6 bases to trimming and J lost 0 bases; unmatched junction nucleotides: 4. The CDR3 sequence: CASRYTGGSYEQYF. CDR3 nucleotide sequence: TGTGCCAGCAGATACACAGGGGGCTCCTACGAGCAGTACTTC.

V and J are TRBV2 and TRBJ1-1, with TRBD1 identical over 7 bases. V lost 6 bases and J lost 5; bases outside the gene matches: 6. CDR1 is SNHLY and CDR2 is FYNNEI in the germline V gene. The CDR3 covers 13 residues. The CDR3 bases are TGTGCCAGCAGATACAGGGGAGGGACTGAAGCTTTCTTT. Translated, it gives CASRYRGGTEAFF.

This chain uses TRBV7-2 with TRBJ1-1; no reliable D call. V lost 1 base and J lost 0, with 9 bases in between. Germline V gives CDR1 SGHTA, CDR2 FQGNSA. This CDR3 has 15 amino acids. The CDR3 DNA reads TGTGCCAGCAGCTTAGTCGGCAGGATGAACACTGAAGCTTTCTTT. Translation: CASSLVGRMNTEAFF. Looking up the rest from reference TRBV7-2 and TRBJ1-1 gives the full variable domain: GAGVSQSPSNKVTEKGKDVELRCDPISGHTALYWYRQSLGQGLEFLIYFQGNSAPDKSGLPSDRFSAERTGGSVSTLTIQRTQQEDSAVYLCASSLVGRMNTEAFFGQGTRLTVV.